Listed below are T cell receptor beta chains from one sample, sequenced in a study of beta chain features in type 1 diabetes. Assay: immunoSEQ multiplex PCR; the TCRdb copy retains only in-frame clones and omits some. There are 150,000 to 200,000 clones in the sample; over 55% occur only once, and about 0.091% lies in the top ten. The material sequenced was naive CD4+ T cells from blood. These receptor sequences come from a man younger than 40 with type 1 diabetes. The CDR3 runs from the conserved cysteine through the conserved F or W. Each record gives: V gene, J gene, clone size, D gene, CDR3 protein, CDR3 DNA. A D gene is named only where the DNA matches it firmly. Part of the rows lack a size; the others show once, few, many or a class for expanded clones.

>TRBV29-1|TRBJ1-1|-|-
CSVQLAAVAGTEAFF
TGCAGCGTCCAACTCGCGGCGGTTGCGGGCACTGAAGCTTTCTTT
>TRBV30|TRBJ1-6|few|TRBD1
CAWGTGVLTLHF
TGTGCCTGGGGGACAGGGGTTTTAACCCTCCACTTT
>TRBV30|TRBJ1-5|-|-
CAWSRQVGNQPQHF
TGTGCCTGGAGTCGACAGGTTGGGAATCAGCCCCAGCATTTT
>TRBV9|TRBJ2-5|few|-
CASSVGQQETQYF
TGTGCCAGCAGCGTAGGACAGCAAGAGACCCAGTACTTC
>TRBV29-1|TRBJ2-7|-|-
CSGVPLDGIHEQYF
TGCAGCGGGGTACCCCTGGACGGGATCCACGAGCAGTACTTC
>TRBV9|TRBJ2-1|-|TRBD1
CASSPRGPGQGANEQFF
TGTGCCAGCAGTCCAAGGGGTCCCGGACAGGGTGCCAATGAGCAGTTCTTC
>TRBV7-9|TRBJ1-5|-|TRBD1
CASSSDRENQPQHF
TGTGCCAGCAGCTCAGACAGGGAGAATCAGCCCCAGCATTTT
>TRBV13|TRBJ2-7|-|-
CASSPRAEAYEQYF
TGTGCCAGCAGCCCTAGGGCAGAAGCCTACGAGCAGTACTTC
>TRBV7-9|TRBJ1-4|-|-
CASSLLFGEKLFF
TGTGCCAGCAGCTTGTTATTTGGTGAAAAACTGTTTTTT
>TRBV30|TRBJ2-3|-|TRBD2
CAWSLLAGGLDTQYF
TGTGCCTGGTCGTTACTAGCGGGGGGGCTAGATACGCAGTATTTT
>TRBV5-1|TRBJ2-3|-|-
CASSNGRGYITDTQYF
TGCGCCAGCAGCAACGGACGAGGGTACATCACAGATACGCAGTATTTT
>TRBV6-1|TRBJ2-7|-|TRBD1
CASSAGTGRHYEQYF
TGTGCCAGCAGTGCCGGGACAGGGAGACATTACGAGCAGTACTTC
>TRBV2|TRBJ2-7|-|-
CASSEATSSYEQYF
TGTGCCAGCAGTGAAGCTACTTCCTCCTACGAGCAGTACTTC
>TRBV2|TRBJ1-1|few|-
CASNLGPPAFF
TGTGCCAGCAACCTCGGGCCTCCAGCTTTCTTT
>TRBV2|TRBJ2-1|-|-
CASSPLSNEQFF
TGTGCCAGCAGTCCCCTAAGCAATGAGCAGTTCTTC
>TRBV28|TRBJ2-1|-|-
CASSFRVNEQFF
TGTGCCAGCAGTTTCCGAGTCAATGAGCAGTTCTTC
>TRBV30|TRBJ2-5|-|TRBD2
CAWSPPGLASETQYF
TGTGCCTGGAGTCCACCGGGACTAGCATCGGAGACCCAGTACTTC
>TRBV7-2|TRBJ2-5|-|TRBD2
CASSSQGLAGPGTQYF
TGTGCCAGCAGCTCCCAGGGACTAGCGGGCCCAGGTACCCAGTACTTC
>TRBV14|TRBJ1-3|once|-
CASSLFLDNTIYF
TGTGCCAGCAGCCTCTTCTTGGACAACACCATATATTTT
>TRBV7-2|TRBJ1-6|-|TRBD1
CASSWTGGNSPLHF
TGTGCCAGCAGCTGGACAGGGGGAAATTCACCCCTCCACTTT
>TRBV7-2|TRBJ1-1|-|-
CASSLGQFEAFF
TGTGCCAGCAGCTTAGGACAGTTTGAAGCTTTCTTT
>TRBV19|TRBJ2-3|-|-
CASSITTSTDTQYF
TGTGCCAGTAGTATTACCACTAGCACAGATACGCAGTATTTT
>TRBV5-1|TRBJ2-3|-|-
CASSLIERSWGTDTQYF
TGCGCCAGCAGCTTGATCGAGAGGAGTTGGGGCACAGATACGCAGTATTTT
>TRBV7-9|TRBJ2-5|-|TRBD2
CASSSPQLARETQYF
TGTGCCAGCAGCTCTCCTCAACTAGCGAGGGAGACCCAGTACTTC
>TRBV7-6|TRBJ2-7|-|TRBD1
CASSSDRVSSYEQYF
TGTGCCAGCAGCTCGGACAGGGTGAGCTCCTACGAGCAGTACTTC
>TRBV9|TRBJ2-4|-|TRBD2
CASSSPPSGAKNIQYF
TGTGCCAGCAGCTCTCCCCCTAGCGGGGCCAAAAACATTCAGTACTTC
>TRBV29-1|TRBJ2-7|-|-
CSVAIQGRDYEQYF
TGCAGCGTTGCGATACAGGGGAGGGACTACGAGCAGTACTTC
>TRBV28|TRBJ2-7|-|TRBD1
CASQGANYEQYF
TGTGCCAGCCAGGGGGCGAACTACGAGCAGTACTTC
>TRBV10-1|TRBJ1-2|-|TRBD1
CASSSGQNYGYTF
TGCGCCAGCAGCTCGGGACAGAACTATGGCTACACCTTC
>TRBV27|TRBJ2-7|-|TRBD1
CASSSRGLYEQYF
TGTGCCAGCAGTTCCAGGGGGCTGTACGAGCAGTACTTC
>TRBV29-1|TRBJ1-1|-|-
CSAEENTEAFF
TGCAGCGCCGAGGAGAACACTGAAGCTTTCTTT
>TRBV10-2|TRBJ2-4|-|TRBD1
CASSDSTGWFNIQYF
TGCGCCAGCAGTGATTCGACAGGGTGGTTCAACATTCAGTACTTC
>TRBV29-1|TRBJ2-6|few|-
CSVQGGANVLTF
TGCAGCGTACAAGGTGGGGCCAACGTCCTGACTTTC
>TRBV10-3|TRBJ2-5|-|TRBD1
CAISPGQGKETQYF
TGTGCCATCAGTCCAGGACAGGGGAAAGAGACCCAGTACTTC
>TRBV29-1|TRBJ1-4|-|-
CSVFRTDEKLFF
TGCAGCGTTTTCCGTACAGACGAAAAACTGTTTTTT
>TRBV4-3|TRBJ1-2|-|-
CASSPRTRADYGYTF
TGCGCCAGCAGCCCACGGACAAGGGCAGACTATGGCTACACCTTC
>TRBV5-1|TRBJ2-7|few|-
CASSLLADEQYF
TGCGCCAGCAGCTTGTTGGCTGACGAGCAGTACTTC
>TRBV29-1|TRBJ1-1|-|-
CSVRHMNTEAFF
TGCAGCGTTAGGCATATGAACACTGAAGCTTTCTTT
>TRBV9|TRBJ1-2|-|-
CASSVEAGYGYTF
TGTGCCAGCAGCGTAGAGGCAGGGTATGGCTACACCTTC
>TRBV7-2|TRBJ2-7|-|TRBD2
CASSLGPSGLRGYFYEQYF
TGTGCCAGCAGCTTAGGGCCTAGCGGTCTAAGGGGCTACTTCTACGAGCAGTACTTC
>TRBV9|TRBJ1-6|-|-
CASSVASGRNSPLHF
TGTGCCAGCAGCGTAGCTTCAGGGAGGAATTCACCCCTCCACTTT
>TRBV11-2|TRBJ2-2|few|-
CASSLGGHGELFF
TGTGCCAGCAGCTTAGGCGGGCACGGGGAGCTGTTTTTT
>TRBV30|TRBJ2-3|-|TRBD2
CAWSVGLAGGWGPDTQYF
TGTGCCTGGAGTGTAGGTCTAGCGGGGGGCTGGGGCCCAGATACGCAGTATTTT
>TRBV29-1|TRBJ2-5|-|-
CSALDRNQETQYF
TGCAGCGCACTTGACAGGAACCAAGAGACCCAGTACTTC
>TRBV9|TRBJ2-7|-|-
CASSVEVAGLREQYF
TGTGCCAGCAGCGTAGAGGTGGCAGGGTTGAGGGAGCAGTACTTC
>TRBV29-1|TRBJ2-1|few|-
CSAGHDYNEQFF
TGCAGCGCAGGACATGACTACAATGAGCAGTTCTTC
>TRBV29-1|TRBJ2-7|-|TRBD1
CSVRDRTYEQYF
TGCAGCGTTCGGGACAGGACCTACGAGCAGTACTTC
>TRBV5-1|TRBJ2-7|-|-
CASSLASTANNYEQYF
TGCGCCAGCAGCTTGGCCTCGACAGCTAACAACTACGAGCAGTACTTC
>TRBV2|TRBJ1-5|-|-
CASSETWNQPQHF
TGTGCCAGCAGTGAAACTTGGAATCAGCCCCAGCATTTT
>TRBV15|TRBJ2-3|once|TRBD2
CATSRGTSGGTDTQYF
TGTGCCACCAGCAGAGGGACTAGCGGAGGGACAGATACGCAGTATTTT